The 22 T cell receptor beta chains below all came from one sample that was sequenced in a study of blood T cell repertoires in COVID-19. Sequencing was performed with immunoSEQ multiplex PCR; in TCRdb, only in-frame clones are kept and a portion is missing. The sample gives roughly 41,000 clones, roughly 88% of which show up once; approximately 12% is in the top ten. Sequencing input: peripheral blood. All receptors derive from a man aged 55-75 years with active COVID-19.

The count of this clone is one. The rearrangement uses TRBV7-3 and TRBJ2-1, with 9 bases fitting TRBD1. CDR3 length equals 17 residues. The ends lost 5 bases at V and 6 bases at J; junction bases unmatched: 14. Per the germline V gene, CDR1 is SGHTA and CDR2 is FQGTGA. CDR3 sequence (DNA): TGTGCCAGCAGCCGTAGCACCGGGACAGGGCCAGGCAATGAGCAGTTCTTC. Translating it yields CASSRSTGTGPGNEQFF.

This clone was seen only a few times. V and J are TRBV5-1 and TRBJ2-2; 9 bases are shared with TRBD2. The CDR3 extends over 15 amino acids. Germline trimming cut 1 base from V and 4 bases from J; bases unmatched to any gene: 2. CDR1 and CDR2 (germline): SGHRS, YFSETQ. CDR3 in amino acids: CASSLLLAGTGELFF. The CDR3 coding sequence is TGCGCCAGCAGCTTGTTACTAGCGGGCACCGGGGAGCTGTTTTTT.

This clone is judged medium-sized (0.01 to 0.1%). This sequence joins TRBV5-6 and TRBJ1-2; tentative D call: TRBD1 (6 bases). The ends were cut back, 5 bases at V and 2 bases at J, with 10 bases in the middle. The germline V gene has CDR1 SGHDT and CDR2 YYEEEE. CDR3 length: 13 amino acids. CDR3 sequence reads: CASSVGQNYGYTF. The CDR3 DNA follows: TGTGCCAGCAGTGTCGGACAGAACTATGGCTACACCTTC.

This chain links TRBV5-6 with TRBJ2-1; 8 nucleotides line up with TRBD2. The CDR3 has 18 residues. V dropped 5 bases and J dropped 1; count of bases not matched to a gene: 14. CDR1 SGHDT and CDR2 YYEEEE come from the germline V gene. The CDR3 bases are TGTGCCAGCAGTCGAACACCTAGCGGGCAAAGTTCCTACAATGAGCAGTTCTTC. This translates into CASSRTPSGQSSYNEQFF.

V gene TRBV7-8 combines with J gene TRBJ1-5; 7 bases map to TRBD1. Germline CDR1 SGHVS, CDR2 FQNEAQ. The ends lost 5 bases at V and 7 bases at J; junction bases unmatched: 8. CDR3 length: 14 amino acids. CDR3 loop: CASSPEGGSQPQHF. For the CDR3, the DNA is TGTGCCAGCAGCCCCGAAGGGGGCAGCCAGCCCCAGCATTTT. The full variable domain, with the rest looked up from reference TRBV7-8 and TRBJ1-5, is GAGVSQSPRYKVAKRGQDVALRCDPISGHVSLFWYQQALGQGPEFLTYFQNEAQLDKSGLPSDRFFAERPEGSVSTLKIQRTQQEDSAVYLCASSPEGGSQPQHFGDGTRLSIL.

Written as DNA, the CDR3 is TGTGCCGCAGTAGGATCTAGCGGGATGGTCGGCACAGATACGCAGTATTTT. Translation: CAAVGSSGMVGTDTQYF. J is TRBJ2-3 and V is TRBV10-3, with 9 bases fitting TRBD2. The CDR3 spans 17 residues. Germline V lookup: CDR1 ENHRY, CDR2 SYGVKD. V dropped 11 bases and J dropped 1; count of bases not matched to a gene: 16.

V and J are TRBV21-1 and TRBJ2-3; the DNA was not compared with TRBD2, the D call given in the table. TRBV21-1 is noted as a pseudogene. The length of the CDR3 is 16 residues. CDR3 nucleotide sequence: TGTGCCAGCAGCAAACTTGGGCGGGAGAGCACAGATACGCAGTATTTT. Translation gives CASSKLGRESTDTQYF.

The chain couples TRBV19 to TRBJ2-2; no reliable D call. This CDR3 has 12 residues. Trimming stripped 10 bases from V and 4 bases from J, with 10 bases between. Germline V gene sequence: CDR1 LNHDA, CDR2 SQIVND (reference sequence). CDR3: CATPLGTGELFF. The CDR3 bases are TGTGCCACCCCACTCGGCACCGGGGAGCTGTTTTTT.

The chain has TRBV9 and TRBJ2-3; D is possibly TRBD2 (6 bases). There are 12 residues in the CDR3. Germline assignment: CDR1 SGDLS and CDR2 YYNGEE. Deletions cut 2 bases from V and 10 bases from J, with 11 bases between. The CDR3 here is CASSVSGLAQYF. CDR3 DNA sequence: TGTGCCAGCAGCGTGTCGGGACTTGCGCAGTATTTT.

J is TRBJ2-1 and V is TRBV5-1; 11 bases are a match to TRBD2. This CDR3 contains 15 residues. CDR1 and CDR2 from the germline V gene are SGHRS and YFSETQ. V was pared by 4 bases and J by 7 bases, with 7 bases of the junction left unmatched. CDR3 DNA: TGCGCCAGCAGCGCCCTAGCGGGAGGAGGGAATGAGCAGTTCTTC. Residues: CASSALAGGGNEQFF.

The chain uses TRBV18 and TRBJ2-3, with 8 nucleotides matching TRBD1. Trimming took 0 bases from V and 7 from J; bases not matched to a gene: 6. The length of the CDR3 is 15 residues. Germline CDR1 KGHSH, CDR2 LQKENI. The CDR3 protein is CASSPPAQGAYTQYF. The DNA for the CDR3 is TGTGCCAGCTCACCACCAGCCCAGGGGGCGTATACGCAGTATTTT.

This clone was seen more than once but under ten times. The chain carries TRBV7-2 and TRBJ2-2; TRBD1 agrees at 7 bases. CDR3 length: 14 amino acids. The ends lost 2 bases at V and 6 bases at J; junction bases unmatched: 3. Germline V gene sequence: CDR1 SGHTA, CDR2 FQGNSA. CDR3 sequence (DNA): TGTGCCAGCAGCTTACAGCAGGGGGCCGGGGAGCTGTTTTTT. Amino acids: CASSLQQGAGELFF.

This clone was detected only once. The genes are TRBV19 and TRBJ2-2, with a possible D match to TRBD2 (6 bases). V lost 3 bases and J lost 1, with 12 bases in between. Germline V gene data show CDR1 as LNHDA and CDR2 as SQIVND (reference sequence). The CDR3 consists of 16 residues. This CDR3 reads CASSILSGLNTGELFF. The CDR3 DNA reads TGTGCCAGTAGTATTTTATCGGGACTGAACACCGGGGAGCTGTTTTTT.

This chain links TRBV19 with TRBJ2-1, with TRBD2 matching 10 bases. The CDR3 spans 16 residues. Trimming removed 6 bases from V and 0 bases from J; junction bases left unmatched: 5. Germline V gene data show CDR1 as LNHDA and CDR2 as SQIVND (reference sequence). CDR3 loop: CASRTSGASSYNEQFF. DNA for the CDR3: TGTGCCAGTAGAACTAGCGGGGCAAGCTCCTACAATGAGCAGTTCTTC. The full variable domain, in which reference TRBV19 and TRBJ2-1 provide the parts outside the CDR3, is DGGITQSPKYLFRKEGQNVTLSCEQNLNHDAMYWYRQDPGQGLRLIYYSQIVNDFQKGDIAEGYSVSREKKESFPLTVTSAQKNPTAFYLCASRTSGASSYNEQFFGPGTRLTVL.

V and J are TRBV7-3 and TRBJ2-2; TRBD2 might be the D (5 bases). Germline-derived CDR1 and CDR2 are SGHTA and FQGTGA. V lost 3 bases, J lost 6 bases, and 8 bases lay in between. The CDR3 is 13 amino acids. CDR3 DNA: TGTGCCAGCAGCTTGACGGGGTCCGGGGAGCTGTTTTTT. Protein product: CASSLTGSGELFF.

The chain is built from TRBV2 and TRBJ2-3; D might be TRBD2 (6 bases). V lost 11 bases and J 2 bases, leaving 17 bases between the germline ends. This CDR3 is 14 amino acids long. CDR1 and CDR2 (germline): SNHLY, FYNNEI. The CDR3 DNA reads TGTGCCTCAACACCCGGGACTCTCACAGATACGCAGTATTTT. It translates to CASTPGTLTDTQYF. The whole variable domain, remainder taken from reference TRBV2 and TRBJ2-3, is EPEVTQTPSHQVTQMGQEVILRCVPISNHLYFYWYRQILGQKVEFLVSFYNNEISEKSEIFDDQFSVERPDGSNFTLKIRSTKLEDSAMYFCASTPGTLTDTQYFGPGTRLTVL.

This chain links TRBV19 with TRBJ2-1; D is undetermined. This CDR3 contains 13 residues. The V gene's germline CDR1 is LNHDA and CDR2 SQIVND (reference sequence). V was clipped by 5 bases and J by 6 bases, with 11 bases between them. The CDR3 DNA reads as TGTGCCAGTAGTCCCCTCCCCTCCAATGAGCAGTTCTTC. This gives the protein CASSPLPSNEQFF.

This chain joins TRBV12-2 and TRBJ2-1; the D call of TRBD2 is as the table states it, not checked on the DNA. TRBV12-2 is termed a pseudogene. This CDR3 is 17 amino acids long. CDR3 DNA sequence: TGTGCAAGTCGCCGCCGAGGGATACGGGTAGGTCTCAATGAGCAGTTCTTC. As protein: CASRRRGIRVGLNEQFF.

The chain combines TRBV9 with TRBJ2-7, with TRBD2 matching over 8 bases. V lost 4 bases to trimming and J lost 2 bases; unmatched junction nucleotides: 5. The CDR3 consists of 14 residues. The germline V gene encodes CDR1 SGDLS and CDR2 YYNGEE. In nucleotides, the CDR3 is TGTGCCAGCAGCACCGGGACTAGTGCCTACGAGCAGTACTTC. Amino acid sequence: CASSTGTSAYEQYF.

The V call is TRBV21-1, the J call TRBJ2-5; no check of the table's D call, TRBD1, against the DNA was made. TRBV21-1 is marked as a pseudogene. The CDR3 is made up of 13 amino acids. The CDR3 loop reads CASRQGYQETQYF. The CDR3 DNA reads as TGTGCCAGCAGGCAGGGTTACCAAGAGACCCAGTACTTC.

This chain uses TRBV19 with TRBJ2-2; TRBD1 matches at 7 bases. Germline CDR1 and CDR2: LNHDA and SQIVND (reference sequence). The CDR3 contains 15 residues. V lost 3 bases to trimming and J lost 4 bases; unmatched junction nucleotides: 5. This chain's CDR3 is CASSIKGASTGELFF. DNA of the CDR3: TGTGCCAGTAGTATTAAGGGGGCAAGCACCGGGGAGCTGTTTTTT.

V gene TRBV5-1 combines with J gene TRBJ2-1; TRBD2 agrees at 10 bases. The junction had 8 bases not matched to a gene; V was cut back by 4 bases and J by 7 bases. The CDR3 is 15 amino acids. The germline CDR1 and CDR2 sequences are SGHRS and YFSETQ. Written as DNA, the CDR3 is TGCGCCAGCAGCCTTGACGGGACTAGCGAGAATGAGCAGTTCTTC. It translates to CASSLDGTSENEQFF. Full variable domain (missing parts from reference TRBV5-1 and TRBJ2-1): KAGVTQTPRYLIKTRGQQVTLSCSPISGHRSVSWYQQTPGQGLQFLFEYFSETQRNKGNFPGRFSGRQFSNSRSEMNVSTLELGDSALYLCASSLDGTSENEQFFGPGTRLTVL.